Below, 2 T cell receptor beta chains from the same sample are listed, as sequenced in a study of T cell responses to AZD1222 COVID-19 vaccine. Here immunoSEQ multiplex PCR was the method, and the copy in TCRdb shows in-frame clones only, minus some. The table has roughly 70,000 clones, around 84% seen once. The sample here was peripheral blood, taken on day 0 of AZD1222 vaccination. These receptors were collected from an adult in good health.

This sequence joins TRBV5-1 and TRBJ2-7; no clear D gene. The length of the CDR3 is 13 residues. The V and J ends lost 1 base and 3 bases respectively, with 8 bases between them. CDR1 and CDR2 (germline): SGHRS, YFSETQ. The CDR3 sequence: CASSLPAVYEQYF. The DNA of the CDR3 is TGCGCCAGCAGCTTGCCTGCCGTCTACGAGCAGTACTTC.

A few counts support this clone. This rearrangement joins TRBV3-1 (or the pseudogene TRBV3-2) to TRBJ1-1; TRBD1 matches at 10 bases. This CDR3 region has 14 residues. In germline, CDR1 is LGHDT, CDR2 YNNKEL (reference sequence). The V and J ends lost 6 bases and 4 bases, in that order; junction bases with no gene match: 5. The CDR3 is CASSLGQGFTEAFF. The DNA of the CDR3 is TGTGCCAGCAGTCTGGGACAGGGGTTCACTGAAGCTTTCTTT.